The 24 T cell receptor delta chains listed next were all sequenced from one sample in a study of gamma-delta chains in newborns, infants, children. With CATT, TCRdb re-called clones from the reads. The sample lists over 2,500 delta-chain clones, approximately 52% seen once, with 6.3% in the top ten. Sequencing input: blood. These receptors were taken from a child who received the measles vaccine.

Sample share makes this clone large. The same CDR3 also results from other DNA sequences found in this sample. The chain carries TRDV2 and TRDJ1, with a weak D call TRDD3 (5 bases). CDR3 length: 14 amino acids. V was clipped by 3 bases and J by 2 bases, with 12 bases between them. Germline CDR1 GEAIGNYY, CDR2 EKD. CDR3 loop: CACDSIRGTDKLIF. The CDR3 bases are TGTGCCTGTGACTCGATTCGGGGGACCGATAAACTCATCTTT.

This clone is judged medium-sized. Other DNA sequences in the sample encode the same CDR3. The chain recombines TRDV2 with TRDJ3, with TRDD3 matching 11 bases. CDR3 size: 18 residues. The V segment lost 1 base and the J segment 0 bases; nucleotides outside the gene matches: 1. Germline V gene sequence: CDR1 GEAIGNYY, CDR2 EKD. The CDR3 bases are TGTGCCTGTGACACTGGGGGATACGACTCCTGGGACACCCGACAGATGTTTTTC. It codes for CACDTGGYDSWDTRQMFF.

This clone was picked up one time. A read error is likely here: a far larger clone is one base away. Other nucleotide sequences in the sample specify the same CDR3. The rearrangement joins TRDV2 to TRDJ3; TRDD3 is a possible D gene (5 bases). CDR3 length: 19 amino acids. Germline assignment: CDR1 GEAIGNYY and CDR2 EKD. CDR3 sequence: CACDTVIGASSWDTRQMFF. CDR3 bases: TGTGCCTGTGACACCGTTATTGGGGCAAGCTCCTGGGACACCCGACAGATGTTCTTC.

With respect to this clone: A read error may explain this, as a much larger clone is one base away. The chain links TRAV29/DV5 to TRDJ1; 11 positions match TRDD3. This CDR3 spans 17 amino acids. Germline V gene data show CDR1 as NSMFDY and CDR2 as ISSIKDK. The CDR3 DNA sequence: TGTGCAGCAAGCGATGGGGGATACGCGAGGTACACCGGTAAACTCATCTTT. It specifies CAASDGGYARYTGKLIF.

This clone was detected only once. A much larger clone differs from this one at a single base, so this may be a read error. The CDR3 protein is CACDTLGDTTWDTRRMFF. The CDR3 DNA sequence: TGTGCCTGTGACACACTGGGGGATACGACCTGGGACACCCGACGGATGTTTTTC. The J gene is TRDJ3, the V gene TRDV2, with TRDD3 matching over 13 bases. The CDR3 spans 18 residues. CDR1 and CDR2 (germline): GEAIGNYY, EKD.

The chain combines TRDV3 with TRDJ3; 10 nucleotides agree with TRDD3. V lost 5 bases and J lost 2; bases outside the gene matches: 6. Germline V gene sequence: CDR1 TVYSNPD, CDR2 GDNSRS (reference sequence). This CDR3 has 16 amino acids. As DNA, the CDR3 is TGTGCCCCAGGGGGATACGAAACCTGGGACACCCGACAGATGTTTTTC. Translating gives CAPGGYETWDTRQMFF.

The V gene is TRDV2, the J gene TRDJ3, with 11 nucleotides matching TRDD3. Germline CDR1 and CDR2: GEAIGNYY and EKD. The J segment lost 0 bases and the V segment lost 1 base, leaving 4 bases of the junction unmatched. There are 19 residues in the CDR3. The CDR3 region has the DNA TGTGCCTGTGACACGCACTGGGGGATAAGCTCCTGGGACACCCGACAGATGTTTTTC. Translating it yields CACDTHWGISSWDTRQMFF.

This clone occurred once. It may be a read error: a sequence one base away is much more abundant. V and J are TRDV2 and TRDJ1; 12 bases map to TRDD3. In germline, CDR1 is GEAIGNYY, CDR2 EKD. The ends lost 2 bases at V and 9 bases at J; junction bases unmatched: 30. The CDR3 is made up of 22 amino acids. This CDR3 is CACDNLGTSLHTLLGDTEELIF. The CDR3 DNA reads TGTGCCTGTGACAACCTCGGGACTTCCCTTCACACCTTACTGGGGGATACAGAGGAACTCATCTTT.

Concerning this clone: Only one base separates this from a far larger clonotype, so it likely reflects a read error. This sequence joins TRDV2 and TRDJ1; 8 nucleotides match TRDD3. The CDR3 is made up of 15 amino acids. The germline gives CDR1 GEAIGNYY, CDR2 EKD. V shed 3 bases and J 1 base; nucleotides not matched to a gene: 6. Here the CDR3 reads CACDGLLGGTDKLIF. In nucleotides, the CDR3 is TGTGCCTGTGACGGACTACTGGGGGGCACCGATAAACTCATCTTT.

As concerns this clone: Since a much larger clone is just one base distant, this may be a read error. Other DNA sequences from this sample encode an identical CDR3 as well. The V call is TRDV2, the J call TRDJ3, with 10 bases aligning to TRDD3. In germline, CDR1 is GEAIGNYY, CDR2 EKD. This CDR3 comprises 18 residues. The CDR3 nucleotides are TGTGCCTGTGACACCGGGGGATACGCGGACTGGGACGCCCGACAGATGTTTTTC. Protein product: CACDTGGYADWDARQMFF.

This clone rates as large. The gene calls are TRDV2 and TRDJ3; 8 bases are shared with TRDD3. The CDR3 is 21 amino acids. Germline CDR1 reads GEAIGNYY; CDR2 reads EKD. V trimming: 0 bases; J trimming: 0 bases; junction bases outside the gene matches: 12. CDR3 DNA: TGTGCCTGTGACACCTACCCTTCTGGGGGACCCCACTCCTGGGACACCCGACAGATGTTTTTC. Protein product: CACDTYPSGGPHSWDTRQMFF.

This clone was observed a single time. A much more abundant neighbour one base away suggests this may be a read error. CDR3 sequence: CAFRGYWEYTNKLIF. Here the CDR3 DNA reads TGTGCCTTTAGAGGGTACTGGGAGTACACCAATAAACTCATCTTT. The V gene is TRDV3, the J gene TRDJ1, with D perhaps matching TRDD3 (6 bases). The germline V gene encodes CDR1 TVYSNPD and CDR2 GDNSRS (reference sequence). The CDR3 has 15 residues.

Turning to this clone: This may be a read error: a much more frequent sequence differs by one nucleotide. Other DNA sequences within the sample encode an identical CDR3. V usage is TRDV2 and J usage is TRDJ3, with a weak D call TRDD3 (6 bases). Germline assignment: CDR1 GEAIGNYY and CDR2 EKD. This CDR3 has 19 amino acids. V gave up 2 bases and J gave up 0 bases, with 16 bases separating them. CDR3 sequence: CACDRTGGHSSWDTRQMFF. The CDR3 nucleotides read TGTGCCTGTGACAGAACAGGGGGACACAGCTCCTGGGACACCCGACAGATGTTTTTC.

In regard to this clone: One base away lies a much larger clone, so this may be a sequencing read error. The chain is built from TRAV29/DV5 and TRDJ1, with TRDD3 as a possible D gene (6 bases). V lost 4 bases to trimming and J lost 0 bases, with 19 bases between them. The CDR3 spans 16 residues. Germline lookup yields CDR1 NSMFDY and CDR2 ISSIKDK. In nucleotides, the CDR3 is TGTGCAGCAGCCCTATTGGGTGGGGGCCACACCGATAAACTCATCTTT. Its protein is CAAALLGGGHTDKLIF.

The genes are TRDV2 and TRDJ1, with TRDD3 identical over 9 bases. Germline V gene lookup returns CDR1 GEAIGNYY and CDR2 EKD. Unmatched junction bases numbered 10, after V lost 3 bases and J lost 0 bases. The CDR3 extends over 17 amino acids. This CDR3 reads CACDSLTGGLYTDKLIF. The CDR3 region has the DNA TGTGCCTGTGACTCGCTTACTGGGGGACTGTACACCGATAAACTCATCTTT.

The chain recombines TRDV2 with TRDJ1, with 13 bases that match TRDD3. The CDR3 is 17 residues long. Germline CDR1 reads GEAIGNYY; CDR2 reads EKD. The V and J ends lost 0 bases and 4 bases, in that order; junction bases with no gene match: 7. The CDR3 DNA reads TGTGCCTGTGACACCCTACTGGGGGATACGCGAATCGATAAACTCATCTTT. Protein: CACDTLLGDTRIDKLIF.

This clone came up a few times. The chain is built from TRDV2 and TRDJ3; 10 nucleotides align to TRDD3. Germline lookup yields CDR1 GEAIGNYY and CDR2 EKD. The ends lost 1 base at V and 0 bases at J; junction bases unmatched: 8. This CDR3 region has 20 residues. For the CDR3, the DNA is TGTGCCTGTGACACTATACTGGGGGATCCAAGCTCCTGGGACACCCGACAGATGTTTTTC. It translates to CACDTILGDPSSWDTRQMFF.

Remarks on this clone: This may come from a read error, since a much larger clone is one base off. The sample has other DNA sequences that encode this CDR3 too. The chain links TRDV2 to TRDJ3, with 11 positions matching TRDD3. Looked up from germline, CDR1 is GEAIGNYY and CDR2 is EKD. The J segment lost 0 bases and the V segment lost 2 bases, leaving 5 bases of the junction unmatched. This CDR3 is built from 19 residues. CDR3: CACDRLGDTSSWDTRQMFF. The CDR3, as DNA: TGTGCCTGTGACAGGCTGGGGGATACCAGCTCCTGGGACACCCGACAGATGTTTTTC.

By its share, this clone is medium-sized. This CDR3 is also generated by other DNA sequences in the sample. The rearrangement links TRDV1 to TRDJ1, with 10 bases aligning to TRDD3. CDR1 is TSWWSYY, CDR2 QGS, per germline. This CDR3 has 19 residues. V shed 3 bases, J shed 3 bases, and the junction held 16 bases outside the gene matches. CDR3 bases: TGTGCTCTTGGGGACCGTACTACGTACTGGGGGATTCGGGCCGATAAACTCATCTTT. Translation: CALGDRTTYWGIRADKLIF.

V and J are TRDV2 and TRDJ1, with 7 bases that match TRDD3. The V gene end was trimmed by 3 bases and the J gene end by 5 bases; junction bases not matched to a gene: 11. In germline, CDR1 is GEAIGNYY, CDR2 EKD. This CDR3 spans 15 amino acids. CDR3 sequence reads: CACDSLGGHVDKLIF. DNA for the CDR3: TGTGCCTGTGACTCGCTGGGGGGCCACGTTGATAAACTCATCTTT.

With regard to this clone: A read error may explain this, as a much larger clone is one base away. J is TRDJ1 and V is TRAV29/DV5, with D possibly TRDD3 on 8 matching bases. The V and J ends lost 4 bases and 4 bases respectively, with 29 bases between them. The CDR3 totals 18 residues. Germline V gives CDR1 NSMFDY, CDR2 ISSIKDK. In nucleotides, the CDR3 is TGTGCAGCATGCGGTGTTCCTACGCGGGGGATAAACAGCGATAAACTCATCTTT. It is translated as CAACGVPTRGINSDKLIF.

The gene calls are TRDV2 and TRDJ1, with 7 bases identical to TRDD3. Germline V lookup: CDR1 GEAIGNYY, CDR2 EKD. This CDR3 has 15 residues. After removal of 4 bases from V and 0 bases from J, the junction contained 7 bases not matched to a gene. The CDR3 nucleotides read TGTGCCTGTGATTCGCTGGGGGTTAACACCGATAAACTCATCTTT. This encodes CACDSLGVNTDKLIF.

In regard to this clone: Its ends do not fully match the called genes, so a read error is possible. The chain couples TRDV2 to TRDJ1; 13 bases are a match to TRDD3. CDR3 length equals 17 residues. CDR1 and CDR2 from the germline V gene are GEAIGNYY and EKD. The CDR3 bases are TGTGCCTGTGACACCTTACTGGGGGATACGTACACCTTTAAAGTCATCTTT. It translates to CACDTLLGDTYTFKVIF.

This clone occurred a few times. The chain is built from TRDV2 and TRDJ3, with 11 nucleotides matching TRDD3. The CDR3 extends over 20 amino acids. V dropped 0 bases and J dropped 1; count of bases not matched to a gene: 7. Germline CDR1 is GEAIGNYY and CDR2 is EKD. CDR3 sequence: CACDTVVGDTWSWDTRQMFF. The CDR3 region has the DNA TGTGCCTGTGACACCGTTGTGGGGGATACGTGGTCCTGGGACACCCGACAGATGTTTTTC.